This TCR beta chain was profiled in a study of blood T cell repertoires in COVID-19. The wider study: Recovered status applied to Cohort 3 donors who had two consecutive negative PCRs. It also applied to those with clearance or with symptom resolution.

The length of the CDR3 is 13 residues. Germline CDR1 is SGHDT and CDR2 is YYEEEE. V lost 1 base and J 4 bases, leaving 6 bases between the germline ends. Authors' data handling: How many nucleated cells were present was estimated from reference gene primer amplification. Method: immunoSEQ multiplex PCR; TCRdb's copy keeps in-frame clones and lacks some. That table supplies the V and J calls and clone size; D and trimming were determined from the DNA. The sample holds about 270,000 clones, around 90% seen once. Recruits, aged roughly 18 to 100 years, lived in 24 US areas. The study assigned cohorts using participant-reported clinical history.

The sequencing input was PBMCs or T cells enriched from blood (not recorded which). The rearrangement links TRBV5-6 to TRBJ1-5; no reliable D call. The TCR sequence derives from a woman aged 60-75 years in a cohort exposed to, infected with or recovered from COVID-19 (not recorded which). The CDR3 loop is CASSLSRNQPQHF. CDR3 nucleotide sequence: TGTGCCAGCAGCTTGTCGAGAAATCAGCCCCAGCATTTT.